This TCR beta chain was obtained from a study of blood T cell repertoires in COVID-19. Study in general: Samples taken during acute and convalescent COVID-19 were collected in the United States, Italy and Spain. From T cells, B-cell-depleted T cells, or PBMCs came the material, which was cDNA or gDNA.

Per germline, CDR1 LGHNA and CDR2 YSLEER. Unmatched junction bases numbered 2, after V lost 1 base and J lost 4 bases. This CDR3 contains 15 residues. Original methodology: Amplification from reference gene primers served as the basis for estimated nucleated cell counts. Method: immunoSEQ multiplex PCR; TCRdb's copy keeps in-frame clones and lacks some. For V, J and clone size, that table is used; D and trimming come from the DNA. The sample records more than 65,000 clones, around nine tenths being singletons. V gene TRBV4-3 combines with J gene TRBJ2-7; 12 nucleotides agree with TRBD2. Source material: peripheral blood. This TCR was sampled from a woman aged 80 or over with active or convalescent COVID-19. DNA of the CDR3: TGCGCCAGCAGCCAAGGGGGGACTAGCGGGTACGAGCAGTACTTC. Its translation: CASSQGGTSGYEQYF.